The rows below give T cell receptor beta chains drawn from one sample of a study of cytomegalovirus exposure and HLA in healthy donors. The assay was immunoSEQ multiplex PCR, and TCRdb's table has in-frame clones only and misses some. The sample lists over 200,000 clones, approximately 87% seen once, with roughly 1.3% in the top ten. Material for sequencing was PBMCs. The origin of the receptors is a human donor in good health. CDR3s include the opening cysteine and the closing phenylalanine or tryptophan. A D gene is named only where the DNA matches it firmly. Clone size is shown for a subset of rows, as once, few, many or a class of expanded clone.

D gene: NA; clone size: few; V gene: TRBV28; J gene: TRBJ1-1; CDR3 protein: CASRLPNGQGSTEAFF; CDR3 DNA: TGTGCCAGCCGCCTACCAAATGGGCAGGGAAGCACTGAAGCTTTCTTT
D gene: NA; clone size: NA; V gene: TRBV11-3; J gene: TRBJ2-2; CDR3 protein: CASSFGASSAGELFF; CDR3 DNA: TGTGCCAGCAGCTTCGGCGCCTCGAGCGCCGGGGAGCTGTTTTTT
D gene: TRBD1; clone size: few; V gene: TRBV5-1; J gene: TRBJ1-4; CDR3 protein: CASSLSAGGTNEKLFF; CDR3 DNA: TGCGCCAGCAGCTTGAGCGCAGGGGGAACTAATGAAAAACTGTTTTTT
D gene: NA; clone size: few; V gene: TRBV21-1; J gene: TRBJ2-7; CDR3 protein: CASTIRDRDRSEQYF; CDR3 DNA: TGTGCCAGCACCATACGGGACAGGGACCGCAGTGAGCAGTACTTC
D gene: NA; clone size: NA; V gene: TRBV6-1; J gene: TRBJ2-7; CDR3 protein: CASSSFRGQYF; CDR3 DNA: TGTGCCAGCAGTTCCTTTCGGGGGCAGTACTTC
D gene: TRBD1; clone size: NA; V gene: TRBV5-4; J gene: TRBJ2-1; CDR3 protein: CASPGRDRGSNEQFF; CDR3 DNA: TGTGCCAGCCCTGGGCGGGACAGGGGTAGCAATGAGCAGTTCTTC
D gene: NA; clone size: NA; V gene: TRBV21-1; J gene: TRBJ2-7; CDR3 protein: CASGTSGSYEQYF; CDR3 DNA: TGTGCCAGTGGGACTAGCGGGAGCTACGAGCAGTACTTC
D gene: NA; clone size: NA; V gene: TRBV30; J gene: TRBJ1-2; CDR3 protein: CAFQKSGPPGGYTF; CDR3 DNA: TGTGCCTTTCAAAAGTCAGGGCCCCCAGGTGGCTACACCTTC
D gene: TRBD1; clone size: NA; V gene: TRBV29-1; J gene: TRBJ1-1; CDR3 protein: CSVGTGGPEAFF; CDR3 DNA: TGCAGCGTAGGGACAGGGGGCCCTGAAGCTTTCTTT
D gene: NA; clone size: NA; V gene: TRBV5-6; J gene: TRBJ2-7; CDR3 protein: CASSLFRGYEQYF; CDR3 DNA: TGTGCCAGCAGCTTGTTTAGGGGTTACGAGCAGTACTTC
D gene: NA; clone size: once; V gene: TRBV5-1; J gene: TRBJ1-5; CDR3 protein: CASSLGQSNQPQHF; CDR3 DNA: TGCGCCAGCAGCTTGGGGCAGAGCAATCAGCCCCAGCATTTT
D gene: TRBD1; clone size: few; V gene: TRBV28; J gene: TRBJ1-1; CDR3 protein: CASSLPTGGEAFF; CDR3 DNA: TGTGCCAGCAGTTTACCTACAGGGGGAGAAGCTTTCTTT
D gene: TRBD1; clone size: NA; V gene: TRBV27; J gene: TRBJ2-2; CDR3 protein: CASSPTADRDTGELFF; CDR3 DNA: TGTGCCAGCAGTCCTACGGCGGACAGGGACACCGGGGAGCTGTTTTTT
D gene: NA; clone size: NA; V gene: TRBV5-5; J gene: TRBJ2-1; CDR3 protein: CASSLGSDAGYNEQFF; CDR3 DNA: TGTGCCAGCAGCTTAGGTAGCGACGCAGGCTACAATGAGCAGTTCTTC
D gene: TRBD2; clone size: NA; V gene: TRBV7-3; J gene: TRBJ2-7; CDR3 protein: CASSLNGGESTYEQYF; CDR3 DNA: TGTGCCAGCAGCTTAAATGGGGGGGAGTCTACCTACGAGCAGTACTTC
D gene: TRBD1; clone size: NA; V gene: TRBV29-1; J gene: TRBJ2-3; CDR3 protein: CSVDDYRGAEDTQYF; CDR3 DNA: TGCAGCGTTGACGACTACAGGGGAGCGGAAGATACGCAGTATTTT
D gene: NA; clone size: once; V gene: TRBV7-2; J gene: TRBJ2-7; CDR3 protein: CASSLLVARRPYEQYF; CDR3 DNA: TGTGCCAGCAGCTTACTAGTGGCACGAAGGCCCTACGAGCAGTACTTC
D gene: NA; clone size: NA; V gene: TRBV9; J gene: TRBJ2-3; CDR3 protein: CASSTLREPRADTQYF; CDR3 DNA: TGTGCCAGCAGCACGCTCCGGGAACCCCGCGCAGATACGCAGTATTTT
D gene: NA; clone size: NA; V gene: TRBV19; J gene: TRBJ1-4; CDR3 protein: CASSLTNEKLFF; CDR3 DNA: TGTGCCAGTAGTCTGACAAATGAAAAACTGTTTTTT
D gene: TRBD1; clone size: NA; V gene: TRBV2; J gene: TRBJ1-1; CDR3 protein: CASRPRQGGLNTEAFF; CDR3 DNA: TGTGCCAGCAGGCCCAGACAGGGAGGTTTGAACACTGAAGCTTTCTTT
D gene: TRBD2; clone size: NA; V gene: TRBV10-3; J gene: TRBJ2-2; CDR3 protein: CAISSRLAGGLAGELFF; CDR3 DNA: TGTGCCATCAGCAGCCGACTAGCGGGAGGCTTAGCCGGGGAGCTGTTTTTT
D gene: NA; clone size: few; V gene: TRBV11-1; J gene: TRBJ2-3; CDR3 protein: CASSLAGSGMQYF; CDR3 DNA: TGTGCCAGCAGCTTAGCGGGTTCGGGTATGCAGTATTTT